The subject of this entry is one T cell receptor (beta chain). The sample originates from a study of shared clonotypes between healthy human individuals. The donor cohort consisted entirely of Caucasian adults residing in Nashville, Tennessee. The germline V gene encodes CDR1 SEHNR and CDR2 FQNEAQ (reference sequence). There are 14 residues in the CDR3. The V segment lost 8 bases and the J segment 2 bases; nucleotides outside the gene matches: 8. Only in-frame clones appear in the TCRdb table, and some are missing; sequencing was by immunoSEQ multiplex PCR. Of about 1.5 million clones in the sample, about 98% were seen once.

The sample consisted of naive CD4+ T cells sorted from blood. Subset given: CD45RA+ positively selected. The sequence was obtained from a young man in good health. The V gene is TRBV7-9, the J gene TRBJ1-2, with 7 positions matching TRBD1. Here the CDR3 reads CASEGDRTNYGYTF. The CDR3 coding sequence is TGTGCCAGCGAGGGGGACAGAACGAACTATGGCTACACCTTC.